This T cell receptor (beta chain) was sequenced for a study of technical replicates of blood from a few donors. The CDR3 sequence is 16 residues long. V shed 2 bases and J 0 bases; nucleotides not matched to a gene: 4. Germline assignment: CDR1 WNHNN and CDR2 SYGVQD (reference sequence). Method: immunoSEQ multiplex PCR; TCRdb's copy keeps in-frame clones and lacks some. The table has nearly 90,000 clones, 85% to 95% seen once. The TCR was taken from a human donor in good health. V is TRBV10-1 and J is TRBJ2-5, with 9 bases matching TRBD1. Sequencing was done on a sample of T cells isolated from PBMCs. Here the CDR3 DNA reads TGCGCCAGCAGTGAGGAGACAGGGGGTAACCAAGAGACCCAGTACTTC. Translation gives CASSEETGGNQETQYF.